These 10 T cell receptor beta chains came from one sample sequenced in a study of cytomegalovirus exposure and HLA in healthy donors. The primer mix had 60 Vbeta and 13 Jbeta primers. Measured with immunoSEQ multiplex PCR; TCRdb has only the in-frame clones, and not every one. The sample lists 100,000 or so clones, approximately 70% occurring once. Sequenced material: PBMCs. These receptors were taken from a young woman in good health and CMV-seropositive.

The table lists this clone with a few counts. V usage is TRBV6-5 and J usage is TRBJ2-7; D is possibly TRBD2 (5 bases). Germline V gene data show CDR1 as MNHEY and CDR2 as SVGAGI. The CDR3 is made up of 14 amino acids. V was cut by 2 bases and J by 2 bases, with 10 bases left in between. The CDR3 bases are TGTGCCAGCAGTTACACCAACGGGGCCTACGAGCAGTACTTC. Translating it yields CASSYTNGAYEQYF.

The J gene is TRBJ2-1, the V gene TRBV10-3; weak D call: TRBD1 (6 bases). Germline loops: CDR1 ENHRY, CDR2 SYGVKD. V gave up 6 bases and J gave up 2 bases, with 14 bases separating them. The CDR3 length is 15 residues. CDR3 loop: CAIRKTGDTYNEQFF. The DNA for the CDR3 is TGTGCCATCAGAAAGACAGGTGATACCTACAATGAGCAGTTCTTC.

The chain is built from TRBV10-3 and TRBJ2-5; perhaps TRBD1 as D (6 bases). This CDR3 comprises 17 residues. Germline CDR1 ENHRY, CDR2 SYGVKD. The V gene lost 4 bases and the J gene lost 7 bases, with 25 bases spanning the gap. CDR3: CAISVTQEGEPWGTQYF. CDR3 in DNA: TGTGCCATCAGTGTGACACAAGAGGGGGAACCCTGGGGGACCCAGTACTTC.

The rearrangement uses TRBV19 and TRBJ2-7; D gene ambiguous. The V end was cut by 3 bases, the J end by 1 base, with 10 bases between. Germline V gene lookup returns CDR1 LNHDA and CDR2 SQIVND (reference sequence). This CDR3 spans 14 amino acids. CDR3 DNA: TGTGCCAGTAGTATTGCTGGCGGATCCTACGAGCAGTACTTC. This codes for CASSIAGGSYEQYF.

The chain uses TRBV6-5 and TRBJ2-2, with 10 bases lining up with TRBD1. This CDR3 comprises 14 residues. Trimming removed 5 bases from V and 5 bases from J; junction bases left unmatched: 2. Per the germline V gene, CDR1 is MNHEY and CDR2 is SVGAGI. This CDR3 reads CASSRGQGTGELFF. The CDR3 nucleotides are TGTGCCAGCAGTAGGGGACAGGGGACCGGGGAGCTGTTTTTT.

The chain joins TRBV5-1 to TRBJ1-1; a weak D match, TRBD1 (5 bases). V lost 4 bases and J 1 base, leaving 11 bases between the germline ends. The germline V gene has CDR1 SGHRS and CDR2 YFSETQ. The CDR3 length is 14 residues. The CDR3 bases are TGCGCCAGCAGCCCCGCGGGGGGGAACACTGAAGCTTTCTTT. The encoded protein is CASSPAGGNTEAFF.

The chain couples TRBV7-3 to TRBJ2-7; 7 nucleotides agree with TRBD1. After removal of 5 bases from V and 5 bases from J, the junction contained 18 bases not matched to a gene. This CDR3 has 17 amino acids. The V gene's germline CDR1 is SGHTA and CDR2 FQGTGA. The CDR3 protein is CASSGKGPRQGIHEQYF. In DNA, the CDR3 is TGTGCCAGCAGCGGTAAGGGCCCGAGACAGGGTATTCACGAGCAGTACTTC.

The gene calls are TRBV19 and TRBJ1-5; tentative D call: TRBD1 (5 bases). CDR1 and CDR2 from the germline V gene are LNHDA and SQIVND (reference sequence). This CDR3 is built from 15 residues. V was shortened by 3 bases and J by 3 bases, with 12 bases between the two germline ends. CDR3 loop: CASSMGPGANQPQHF. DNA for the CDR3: TGTGCCAGTAGTATGGGGCCGGGTGCCAATCAGCCCCAGCATTTT. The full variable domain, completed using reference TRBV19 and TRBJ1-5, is DGGITQSPKYLFRKEGQNVTLSCEQNLNHDAMYWYRQDPGQGLRLIYYSQIVNDFQKGDIAEGYSVSREKKESFPLTVTSAQKNPTAFYLCASSMGPGANQPQHFGDGTRLSIL.

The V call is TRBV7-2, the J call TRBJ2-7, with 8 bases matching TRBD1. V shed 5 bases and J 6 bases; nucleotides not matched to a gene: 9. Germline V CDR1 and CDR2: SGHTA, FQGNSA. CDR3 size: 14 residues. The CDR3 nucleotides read TGTGCCAGCAGCACCCGACAGGGGCCGGCCGAGCAGTACTTC. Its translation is CASSTRQGPAEQYF. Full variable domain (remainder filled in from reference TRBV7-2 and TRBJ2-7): GAGVSQSPSNKVTEKGKDVELRCDPISGHTALYWYRQSLGQGLEFLIYFQGNSAPDKSGLPSDRFSAERTGGSVSTLTIQRTQQEDSAVYLCASSTRQGPAEQYFGPGTRLTVT.

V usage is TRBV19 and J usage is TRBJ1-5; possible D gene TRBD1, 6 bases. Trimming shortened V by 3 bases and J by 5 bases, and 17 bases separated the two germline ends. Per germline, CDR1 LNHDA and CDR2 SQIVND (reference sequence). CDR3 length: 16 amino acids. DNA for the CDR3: TGTGCCAGTAGTATCTCTGCCGGGACATTTTATCAGCCCCAGCATTTT. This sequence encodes CASSISAGTFYQPQHF.